Sequencing of this T cell receptor beta chain was carried out in a study of preoperative IRX-2 immunotherapy in early breast cancer. This clone was seen just once. V lost 5 bases to trimming and J lost 6 bases, with 11 bases between them. The length of the CDR3 is 13 residues. TCRdb's table, derived via immunoSEQ multiplex PCR, lists solely in-frame clones and lacks some. The table lists roughly 99,000 clones, about nine tenths of them singletons, with roughly 2% in the top ten. Treatment noted: preoperative locoregional IRX-2 cytokine immunotherapy. Samples came from a phase Ib trial of preoperative locoregional IRX-2 cytokine immunotherapy.

J is TRBJ1-5 and V is TRBV23-1; D uncertain. TRBV23-1 is an open reading frame whose function is uncertain. The specimen comprised tumor tissue, sampled after IRX-2 immunotherapy. The receptor was isolated from a human donor with breast cancer. The CDR3 region is CASSGKSGQPQHF. DNA for the CDR3: TGCGCCAGCAGTGGGAAGTCGGGTCAGCCCCAGCATTTT.